There are a few counts of the clone carrying this T cell receptor (beta chain). This sample is part of a study of identical twins. The CDR3 is 15 residues long. The V segment lost 1 base and the J segment 4 bases; nucleotides outside the gene matches: 6. Germline CDR1 SGHRS, CDR2 YFSETQ. TCRdb recomputed calls from the 5' RACE reads with MiXCR, one row per CDR3 protein. Among roughly 720,000 distinct CDR3 sequences, 18% were seen once, and the ten largest hold around 12%. These same data were also listed under a study on T cells expressing NK-cell markers.

Material for sequencing was PBMCs. V usage is TRBV5-1 and J usage is TRBJ1-2; 8 bases are shared with TRBD1. This clonotype originated in a woman under 30 in good health. As DNA, the CDR3 is TGCGCCAGCAGCTTGTCCCCTACAGGGGGCTATGGCTACACCTTC. As protein: CASSLSPTGGYGYTF.